This TCR beta chain came from a study of a mutant IDH1 vaccine in newly diagnosed glioma. Study-level background: Patients were started on vaccination 4-6 weeks after radiotherapy alone, or with temozolomide cycles.

Time point denoted: week 11, during vaccination. Each dose of the vaccine consisted of 300 ug of mutant IDH1 20-mer peptide, with topical imiquimod. The protocol was immunoSEQ multiplex PCR, while the TCRdb copy is restricted to in-frame clones and leaves out a portion. In the table there are tens of thousands of clones, approximately 84% of which are singletons. This CDR3 has 16 residues. The ends lost 4 bases at V and 2 bases at J; junction bases unmatched: 8. Germline V gene sequence: CDR1 SGHDN, CDR2 FVKESK. Concerning this clone: What it binds is unknown.

The chain couples TRBV14 to TRBJ1-2, with TRBD1 identical over 9 bases. Here the sequenced sample was PBMCs, taken from a glioma patient whose treatment included an IDH1 peptide vaccine. The TCR sequence derives from a woman in her fifties or sixties with glioma. The CDR3 loop is CASSPWTGEENYGYTF. The CDR3, as DNA: TGTGCCAGCAGCCCCTGGACAGGGGAGGAGAACTATGGCTACACCTTC.